This T cell receptor beta chain derives from a study of CD8 T cells in ankylosing spondylitis. Whole-study findings and limits: Disease-linked clones proved CD8+ and comparatively uncommon in peripheral blood. Roughly eight highly homologous variants made up a TCR beta motif, and this motif appeared characteristic of ankylosing spondylitis blood.

Deletions cut 3 bases from V and 8 bases from J, with 7 bases between. CDR3 length: 12 amino acids. Germline assignment: CDR1 MGHRA and CDR2 YSYEKL. This clonotype was picked up a small number of times. What it binds is unknown. For TCR beta, libraries came from quantitative 5'-RACE with molecular barcodes. One entry per CDR3 protein results from TCRdb running MiXCR on the 5' RACE reads. The top ten hold about a third of the sample, which has around 94,000 distinct CDR3 sequences, approximately 9.6% seen once. This TCR was sampled from a male donor with ankylosing spondylitis. The sequencing sample was made of blood, either unsorted or a sorted T cell fraction (not recorded which). This sequence joins TRBV4-1 and TRBJ1-4; D is unresolved. In nucleotides, the CDR3 is TGCGCCAGCAGCCAGTTCGGAGAAAAACTGTTTTTT. It specifies CASSQFGEKLFF.